The sample holds a few counts of the clone carrying this T cell receptor beta chain. The data originate from a study of T cells in Graves' hyperthyroidism and ophthalmopathy. Researchers took RNA transcripts and amplified the TCR beta CDR3 regions from them. First-round RT-PCR with HTBI primers amplified the TCR CDR3 region. TCRdb analysed the multiplex PCR reads with MiXCR anew, one entry per CDR3 protein. Altogether around 350,000 distinct CDR3 sequences are present, about 25% being singletons, with the ten largest covering 73%. The CDR3 is made up of 16 amino acids. CDR1 is SGHAT and CDR2 is FQNNGV in the germline V gene. Trimming removed 6 bases from V and 5 bases from J, with 20 bases in between.

The V and J genes are TRBV11-2 and TRBJ2-1, with a tentative D call TRBD1 (6 bases). The sequenced material came from blood. The clonotype was recovered from a man aged 45 to 65 with Graves' hyperthyroidism. CDR3 DNA: TGTGCCAGCAGTCAGATCAGGGGCCGGAGCCACAATGAGCAGTTCTTC. This translates into CASSQIRGRSHNEQFF.